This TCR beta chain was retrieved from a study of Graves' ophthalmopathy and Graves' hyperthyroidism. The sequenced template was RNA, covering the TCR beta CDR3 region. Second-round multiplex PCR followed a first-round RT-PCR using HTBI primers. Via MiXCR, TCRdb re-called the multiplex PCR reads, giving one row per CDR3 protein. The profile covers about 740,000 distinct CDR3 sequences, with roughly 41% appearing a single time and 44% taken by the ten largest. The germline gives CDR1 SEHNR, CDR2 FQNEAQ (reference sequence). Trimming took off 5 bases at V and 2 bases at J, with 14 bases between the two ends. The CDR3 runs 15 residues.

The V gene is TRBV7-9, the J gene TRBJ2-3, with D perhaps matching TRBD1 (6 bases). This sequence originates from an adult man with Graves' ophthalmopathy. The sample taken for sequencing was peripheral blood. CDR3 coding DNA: TGTGCCAGCAGCCCAACGGACAGCGCCACAGATACGCAGTATTTT. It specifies CASSPTDSATDTQYF. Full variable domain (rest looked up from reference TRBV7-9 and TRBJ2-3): DTGVSQNPRHKITKRGQNVTFRCDPISEHNRLYWYRQTLGQGPEFLTYFQNEAQLEKSRLLSDRFSAERPKGSFSTLEIQRTEQGDSAMYLCASSPTDSATDTQYFGPGTRLTVL.